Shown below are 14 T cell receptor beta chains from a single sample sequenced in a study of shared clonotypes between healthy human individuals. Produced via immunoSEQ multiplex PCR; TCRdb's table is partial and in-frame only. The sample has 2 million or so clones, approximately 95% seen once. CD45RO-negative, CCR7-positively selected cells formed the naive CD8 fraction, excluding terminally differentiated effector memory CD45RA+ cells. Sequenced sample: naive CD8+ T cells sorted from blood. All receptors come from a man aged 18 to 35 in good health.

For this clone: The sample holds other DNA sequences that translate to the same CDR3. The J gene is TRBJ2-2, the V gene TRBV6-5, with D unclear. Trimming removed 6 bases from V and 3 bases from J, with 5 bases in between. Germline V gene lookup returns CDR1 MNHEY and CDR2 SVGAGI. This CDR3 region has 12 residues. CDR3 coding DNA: TGTGCCAGCAGGCAGTACACCGGGGAGCTGTTTTTT. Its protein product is CASRQYTGELFF.

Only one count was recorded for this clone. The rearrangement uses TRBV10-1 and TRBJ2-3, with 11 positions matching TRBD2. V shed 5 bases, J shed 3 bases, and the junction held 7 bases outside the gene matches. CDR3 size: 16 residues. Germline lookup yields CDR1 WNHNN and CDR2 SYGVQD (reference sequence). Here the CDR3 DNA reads TGCGCCAGCAGTCATAGCGGGAGGGCCAAAACAGATACGCAGTATTTT. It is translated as CASSHSGRAKTDTQYF.

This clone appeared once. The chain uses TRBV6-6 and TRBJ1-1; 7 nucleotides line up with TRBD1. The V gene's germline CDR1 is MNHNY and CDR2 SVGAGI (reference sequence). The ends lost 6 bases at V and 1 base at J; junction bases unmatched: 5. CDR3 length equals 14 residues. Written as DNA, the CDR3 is TGTGCCAGCAGCCTTACAGGGGAGAACACTGAAGCTTTCTTT. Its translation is CASSLTGENTEAFF.

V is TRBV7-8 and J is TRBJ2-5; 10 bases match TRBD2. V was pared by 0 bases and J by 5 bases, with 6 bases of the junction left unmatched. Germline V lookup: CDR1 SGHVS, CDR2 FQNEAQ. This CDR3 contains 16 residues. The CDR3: CASSLALAGVVETQYF. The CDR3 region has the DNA TGTGCCAGCAGCTTAGCGCTAGCGGGGGTGGTGGAGACCCAGTACTTC.

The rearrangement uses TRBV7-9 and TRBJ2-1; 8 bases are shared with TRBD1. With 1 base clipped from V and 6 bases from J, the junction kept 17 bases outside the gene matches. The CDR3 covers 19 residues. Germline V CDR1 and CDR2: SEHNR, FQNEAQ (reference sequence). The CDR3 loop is CASSLVGTGNVEHFNEQFF. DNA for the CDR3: TGTGCCAGCAGCTTAGTGGGGACAGGCAACGTTGAGCATTTCAATGAGCAGTTCTTC. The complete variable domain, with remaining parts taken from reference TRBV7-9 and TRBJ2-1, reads DTGVSQNPRHKITKRGQNVTFRCDPISEHNRLYWYRQTLGQGPEFLTYFQNEAQLEKSRLLSDRFSAERPKGSFSTLEIQRTEQGDSAMYLCASSLVGTGNVEHFNEQFFGPGTRLTVL.

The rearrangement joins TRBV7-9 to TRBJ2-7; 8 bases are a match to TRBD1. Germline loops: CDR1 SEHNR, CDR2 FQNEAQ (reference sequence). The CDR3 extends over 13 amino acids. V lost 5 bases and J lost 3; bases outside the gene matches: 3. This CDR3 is CASSMGQDYEQYF. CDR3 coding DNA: TGTGCCAGCAGCATGGGACAGGACTACGAGCAGTACTTC.

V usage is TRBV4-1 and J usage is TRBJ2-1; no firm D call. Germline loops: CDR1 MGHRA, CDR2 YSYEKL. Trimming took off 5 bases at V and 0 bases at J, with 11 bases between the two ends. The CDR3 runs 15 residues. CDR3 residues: CASSENRNSYNEQFF. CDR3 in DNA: TGCGCCAGCAGCGAGAATAGGAACTCCTACAATGAGCAGTTCTTC.

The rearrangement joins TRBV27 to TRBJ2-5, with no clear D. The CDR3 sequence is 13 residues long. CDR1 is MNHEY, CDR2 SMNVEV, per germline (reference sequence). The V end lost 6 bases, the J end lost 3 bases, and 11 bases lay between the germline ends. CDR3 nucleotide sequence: TGTGCCAGCAGGGGGTTTGGAGAAGAGACCCAGTACTTC. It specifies CASRGFGEETQYF.

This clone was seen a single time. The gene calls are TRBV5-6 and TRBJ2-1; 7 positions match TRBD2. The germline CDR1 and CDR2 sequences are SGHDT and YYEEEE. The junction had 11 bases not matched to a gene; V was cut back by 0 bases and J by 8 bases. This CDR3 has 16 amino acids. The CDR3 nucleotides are TGTGCCAGCAGCTTGGGCGTAGCGGGTTATTACCATGAGCAGTTCTTC. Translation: CASSLGVAGYYHEQFF.

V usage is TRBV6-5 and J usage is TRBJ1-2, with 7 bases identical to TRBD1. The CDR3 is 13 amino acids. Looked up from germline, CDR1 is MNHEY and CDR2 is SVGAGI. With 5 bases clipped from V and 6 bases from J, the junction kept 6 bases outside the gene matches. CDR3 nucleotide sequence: TGTGCCAGCAGTAACGGACAGGTCAATGGCTACACCTTC. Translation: CASSNGQVNGYTF.

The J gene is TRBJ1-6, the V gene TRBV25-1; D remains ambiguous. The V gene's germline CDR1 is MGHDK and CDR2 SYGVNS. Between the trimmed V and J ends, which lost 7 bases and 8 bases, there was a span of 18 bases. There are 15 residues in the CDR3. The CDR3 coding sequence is TGTGCCAGCAAGGAGTGGGGATCGCAGGATTCACCCCTCCACTTT. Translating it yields CASKEWGSQDSPLHF.

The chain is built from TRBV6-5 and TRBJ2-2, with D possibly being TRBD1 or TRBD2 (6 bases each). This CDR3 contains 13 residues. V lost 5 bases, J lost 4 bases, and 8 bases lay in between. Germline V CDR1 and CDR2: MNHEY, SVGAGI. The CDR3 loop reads CASSGGLTGELFF. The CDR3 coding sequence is TGTGCCAGCAGTGGGGGGCTCACCGGGGAGCTGTTTTTT.

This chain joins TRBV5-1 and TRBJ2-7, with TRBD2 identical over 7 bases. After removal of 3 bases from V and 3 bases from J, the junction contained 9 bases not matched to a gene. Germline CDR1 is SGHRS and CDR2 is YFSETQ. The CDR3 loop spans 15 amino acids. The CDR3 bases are TGCGCCAGCAGCTCGCCGGGACGGGGGGTCTACGAGCAGTACTTC. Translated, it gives CASSSPGRGVYEQYF.

In DNA, the CDR3 is TGCGCCAGCAGCCGGACAGGGACCTACAATGAGCAGTTCTTC. Amino acid sequence: CASSRTGTYNEQFF. V gene TRBV4-1 combines with J gene TRBJ2-1; 8 bases are a match to TRBD1. The CDR3 runs to 14 residues. Germline loops: CDR1 MGHRA, CDR2 YSYEKL. V lost 4 bases to trimming and J lost 2 bases; unmatched junction nucleotides: 1.